This T cell receptor beta chain was found in a study of siplizumab effects on memory and regulatory T cells. The study, taken as a whole, reports: Proliferating CD4+ or CD8+ clones, roughly 75-97% of them, lacked an assignable naive or memory phenotype. In siplizumab conditions, mappable alloreactive CD4+ clones averaged around 69% Treg-derived, against roughly 25% in controls. Siplizumab brought about a significant reduction in alloreactive sequences traceable to unstimulated CD4+ memory cells.

V was shortened by 5 bases and J by 4 bases, with 21 bases between the two germline ends. Germline V gene data show CDR1 as SEHNR and CDR2 as FQNEAQ (reference sequence). The CDR3 totals 17 residues. This clone has a single count. Its antigen is not known. Every sample had some 100,000 of its TCR templates assayed. TCRdb's table, derived via immunoSEQ multiplex PCR, lists solely in-frame clones and lacks some. The table lists about 50,000 clones, approximately 84% of them singletons. The chain carries TRBV7-9 and TRBJ2-1, with no clear D. Sequencing used naive CD8+ T cells sorted from blood. This TCR derives from a human donor in good health. The CDR3 DNA is TGTGCCAGCAGCCCCCTAGGCGAGTTAGAACGGTACAATGAGCAGTTCTTC. Protein product: CASSPLGELERYNEQFF.